This T cell receptor (beta chain) was identified during a study of tumor-infiltrating lymphocytes in glioblastoma multiforme. Three nested ARM-PCR rounds with V-beta and C-beta primers built TCRB libraries. TCRB cDNA was made from approximately 0.5 ug total RNA. TCRdb re-analysed the multiplex PCR reads in MiXCR, keeping a single row per CDR3 protein. The repertoire has about 15,000 distinct CDR3 sequences, around 72% of them found once; the top ten carry 30% to 45%. Comment on this clonotype: Its antigen is as yet unknown.

Germline V gene data show CDR1 as MGHRA and CDR2 as YSYEKL. With 8 bases removed from V and 7 bases from J, the gap between germline ends came to 18 bases. This CDR3 has 14 amino acids. The study, taken as a whole, reports: No surface-marker sorting into functional T cell subtypes was done.

The chain recombines TRBV4-1 with TRBJ2-1; possibly TRBD2 for D (6 bases). This TCR was recovered from a male donor with glioblastoma. Sequenced: brain tumor tissue. Here the CDR3 DNA reads TGCGCCAGCGGGGAGGAGATAGTTGGGAATGAGCAGTTCTTC. Encoded protein: CASGEEIVGNEQFF.